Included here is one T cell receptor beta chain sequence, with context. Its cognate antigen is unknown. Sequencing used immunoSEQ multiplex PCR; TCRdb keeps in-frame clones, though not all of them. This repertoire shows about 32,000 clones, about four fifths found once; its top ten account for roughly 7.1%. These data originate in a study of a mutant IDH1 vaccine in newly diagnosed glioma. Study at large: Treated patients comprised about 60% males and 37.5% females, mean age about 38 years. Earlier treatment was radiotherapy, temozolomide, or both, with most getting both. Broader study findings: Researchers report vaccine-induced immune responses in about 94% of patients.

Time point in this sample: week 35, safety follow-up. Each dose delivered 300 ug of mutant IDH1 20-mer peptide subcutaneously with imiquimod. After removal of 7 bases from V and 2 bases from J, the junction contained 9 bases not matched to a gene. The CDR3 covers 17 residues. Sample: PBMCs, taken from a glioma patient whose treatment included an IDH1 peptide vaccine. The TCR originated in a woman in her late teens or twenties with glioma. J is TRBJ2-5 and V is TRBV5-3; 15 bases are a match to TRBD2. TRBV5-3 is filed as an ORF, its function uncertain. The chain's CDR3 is CARGLGTSGRLQETQYF. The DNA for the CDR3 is TGTGCCAGAGGCCTTGGGACTAGCGGGAGGTTGCAAGAGACCCAGTACTTC.